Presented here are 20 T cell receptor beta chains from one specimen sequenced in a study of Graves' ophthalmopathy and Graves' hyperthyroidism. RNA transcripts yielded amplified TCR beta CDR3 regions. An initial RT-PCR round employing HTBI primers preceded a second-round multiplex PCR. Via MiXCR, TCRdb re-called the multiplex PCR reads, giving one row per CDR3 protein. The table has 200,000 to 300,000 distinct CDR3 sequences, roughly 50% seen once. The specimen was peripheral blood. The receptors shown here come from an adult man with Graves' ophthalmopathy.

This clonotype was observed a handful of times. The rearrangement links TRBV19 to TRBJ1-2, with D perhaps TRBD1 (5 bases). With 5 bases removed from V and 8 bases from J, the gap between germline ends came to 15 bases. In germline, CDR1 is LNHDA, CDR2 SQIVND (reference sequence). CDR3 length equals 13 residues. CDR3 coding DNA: TGTGCCAGTAGTCCCCCGGGGGGTGGGGGCTACACCTTC. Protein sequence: CASSPPGGGGYTF.

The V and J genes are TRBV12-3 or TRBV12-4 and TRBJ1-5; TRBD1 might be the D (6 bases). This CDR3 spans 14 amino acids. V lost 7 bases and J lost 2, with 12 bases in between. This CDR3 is CASKQGLGNQPQHF. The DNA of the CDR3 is TGTGCCAGCAAACAGGGTTTGGGCAATCAGCCCCAGCATTTT.

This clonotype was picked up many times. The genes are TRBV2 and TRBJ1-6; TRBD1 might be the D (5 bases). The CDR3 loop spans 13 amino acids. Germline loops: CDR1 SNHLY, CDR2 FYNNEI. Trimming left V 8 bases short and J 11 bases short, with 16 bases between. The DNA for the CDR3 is TGTGCCAGCGGGAGGGCAGGGAAGACACCCCTCCACTTT. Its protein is CASGRAGKTPLHF.

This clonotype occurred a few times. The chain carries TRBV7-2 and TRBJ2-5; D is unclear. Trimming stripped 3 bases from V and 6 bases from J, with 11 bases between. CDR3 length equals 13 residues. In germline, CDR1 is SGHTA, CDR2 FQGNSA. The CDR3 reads CASSLASEQTQYF. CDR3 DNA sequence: TGTGCCAGCAGCTTGGCCAGCGAACAGACCCAGTACTTC.

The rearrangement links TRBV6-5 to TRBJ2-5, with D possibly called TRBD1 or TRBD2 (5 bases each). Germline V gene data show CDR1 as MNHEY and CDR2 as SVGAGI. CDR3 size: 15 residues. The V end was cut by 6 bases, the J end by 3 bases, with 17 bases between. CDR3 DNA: TGTGCCAGCAGCCCAGGGACGAATGACAAAGAGACCCAGTACTTC. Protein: CASSPGTNDKETQYF.

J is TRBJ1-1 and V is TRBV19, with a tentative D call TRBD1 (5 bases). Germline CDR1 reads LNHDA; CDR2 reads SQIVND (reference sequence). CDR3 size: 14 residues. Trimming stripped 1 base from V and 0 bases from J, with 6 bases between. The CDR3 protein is CASSIGQMNTEAFF. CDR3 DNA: TGTGCCAGTAGTATAGGACAGATGAACACTGAAGCTTTCTTT.

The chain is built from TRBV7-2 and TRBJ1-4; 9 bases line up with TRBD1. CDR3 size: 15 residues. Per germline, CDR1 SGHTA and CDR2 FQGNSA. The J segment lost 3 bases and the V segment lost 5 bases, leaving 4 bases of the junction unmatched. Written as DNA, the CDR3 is TGTGCCAGCAGCATAACAGGGGGCGCTAATGAAAAACTGTTTTTT. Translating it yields CASSITGGANEKLFF.

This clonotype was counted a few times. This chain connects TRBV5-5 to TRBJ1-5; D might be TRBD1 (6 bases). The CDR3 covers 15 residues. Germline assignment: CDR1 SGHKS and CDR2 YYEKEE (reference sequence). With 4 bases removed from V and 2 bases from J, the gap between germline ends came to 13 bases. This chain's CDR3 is CASSVTGAGNQPQHF. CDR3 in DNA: TGTGCCAGCAGCGTAACGGGGGCGGGCAATCAGCCCCAGCATTTT. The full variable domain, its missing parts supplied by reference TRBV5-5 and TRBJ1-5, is DAGVTQSPTHLIKTRGQQVTLRCSPISGHKSVSWYQQVLGQGPQFIFQYYEKEERGRGNFPDRFSARQFPNYSSELNVNALLLGDSALYLCASSVTGAGNQPQHFGDGTRLSIL.

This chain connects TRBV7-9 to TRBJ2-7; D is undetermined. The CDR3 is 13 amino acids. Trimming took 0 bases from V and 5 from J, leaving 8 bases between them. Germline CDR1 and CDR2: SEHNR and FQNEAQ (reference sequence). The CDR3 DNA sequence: TGTGCCAGCAGCTTAGCTCCTAGGGACGAGCAGTACTTC. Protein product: CASSLAPRDEQYF.

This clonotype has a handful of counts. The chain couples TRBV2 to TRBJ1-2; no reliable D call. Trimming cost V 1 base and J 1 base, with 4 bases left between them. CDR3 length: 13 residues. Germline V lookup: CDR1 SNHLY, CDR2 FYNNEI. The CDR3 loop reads CASSEGLNYGYTF. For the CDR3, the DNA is TGTGCCAGCAGTGAAGGTCTTAACTATGGCTACACCTTC.

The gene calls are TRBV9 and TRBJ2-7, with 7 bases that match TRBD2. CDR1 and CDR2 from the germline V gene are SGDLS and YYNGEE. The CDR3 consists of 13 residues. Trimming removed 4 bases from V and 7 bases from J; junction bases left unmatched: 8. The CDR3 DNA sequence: TGTGCCAGCAGCATTGGACTAGATGGTGAGCAGTACTTC. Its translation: CASSIGLDGEQYF.

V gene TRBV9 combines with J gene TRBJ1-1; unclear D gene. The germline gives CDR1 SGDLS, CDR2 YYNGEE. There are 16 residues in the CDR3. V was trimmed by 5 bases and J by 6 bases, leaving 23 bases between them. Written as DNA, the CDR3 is TGTGCCAGCAGTTTACCCCCAACCCACCCAAGTGCTGAAGCTTTCTTT. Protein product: CASSLPPTHPSAEAFF.

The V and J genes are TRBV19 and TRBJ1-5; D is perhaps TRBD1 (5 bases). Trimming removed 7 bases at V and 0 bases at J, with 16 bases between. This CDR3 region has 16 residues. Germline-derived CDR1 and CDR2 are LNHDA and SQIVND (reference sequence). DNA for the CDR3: TGTGCCAGTAACCTTGACAGCCGAGTTAGCAATCAGCCCCAGCATTTT. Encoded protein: CASNLDSRVSNQPQHF.

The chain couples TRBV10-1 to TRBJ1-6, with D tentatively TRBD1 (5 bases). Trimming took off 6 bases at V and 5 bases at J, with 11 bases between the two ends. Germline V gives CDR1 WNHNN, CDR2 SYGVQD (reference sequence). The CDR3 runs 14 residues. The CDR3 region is CASSAGRDNSPLHF. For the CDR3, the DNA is TGCGCCAGCAGCGCGGGACGGGATAATTCACCCCTCCACTTT.

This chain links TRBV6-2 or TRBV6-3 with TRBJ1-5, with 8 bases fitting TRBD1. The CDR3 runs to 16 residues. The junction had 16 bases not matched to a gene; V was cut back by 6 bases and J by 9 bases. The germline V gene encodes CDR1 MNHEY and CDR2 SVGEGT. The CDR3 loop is CASSRTLDRGGGPQHF. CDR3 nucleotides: TGTGCCAGCAGCCGTACCCTAGACAGGGGAGGTGGGCCCCAGCATTTT.

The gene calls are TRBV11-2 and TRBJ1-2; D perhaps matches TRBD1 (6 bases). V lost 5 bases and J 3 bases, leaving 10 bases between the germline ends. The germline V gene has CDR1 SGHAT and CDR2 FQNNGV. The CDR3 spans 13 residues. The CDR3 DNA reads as TGTGCCAGCAGCACCCGACAGGACTATGGCTACACCTTC. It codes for CASSTRQDYGYTF.

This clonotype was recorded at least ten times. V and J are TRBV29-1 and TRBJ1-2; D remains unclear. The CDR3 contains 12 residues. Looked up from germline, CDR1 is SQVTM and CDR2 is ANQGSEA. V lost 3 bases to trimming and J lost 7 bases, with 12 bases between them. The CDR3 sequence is CSVESERTGYTF. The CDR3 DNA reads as TGCAGCGTTGAGTCAGAAAGAACTGGCTACACCTTC.

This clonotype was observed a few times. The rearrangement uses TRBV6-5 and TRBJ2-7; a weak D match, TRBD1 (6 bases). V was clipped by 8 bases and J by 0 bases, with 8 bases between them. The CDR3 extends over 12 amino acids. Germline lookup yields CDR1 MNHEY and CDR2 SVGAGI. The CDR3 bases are TGTGCCAGCCAGGACAGCTCCTACGAGCAGTACTTC. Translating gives CASQDSSYEQYF.

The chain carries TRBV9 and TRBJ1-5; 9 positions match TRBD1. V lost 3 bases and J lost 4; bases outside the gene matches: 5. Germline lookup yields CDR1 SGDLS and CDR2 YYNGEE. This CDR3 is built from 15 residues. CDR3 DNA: TGTGCCAGCAGCGCCGGGACAGGGACTAATCAGCCCCAGCATTTT. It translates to CASSAGTGTNQPQHF.

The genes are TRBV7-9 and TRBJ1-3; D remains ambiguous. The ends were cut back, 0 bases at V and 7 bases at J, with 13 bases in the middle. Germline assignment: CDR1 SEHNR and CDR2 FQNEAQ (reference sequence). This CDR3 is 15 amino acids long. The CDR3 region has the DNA TGTGCCAGCAGCTTAGCGTACCGGGCCGGGAACACCATATATTTT. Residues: CASSLAYRAGNTIYF. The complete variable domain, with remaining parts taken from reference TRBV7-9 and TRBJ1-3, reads DTGVSQNPRHKITKRGQNVTFRCDPISEHNRLYWYRQTLGQGPEFLTYFQNEAQLEKSRLLSDRFSAERPKGSFSTLEIQRTEQGDSAMYLCASSLAYRAGNTIYFGEGSWLTVV.